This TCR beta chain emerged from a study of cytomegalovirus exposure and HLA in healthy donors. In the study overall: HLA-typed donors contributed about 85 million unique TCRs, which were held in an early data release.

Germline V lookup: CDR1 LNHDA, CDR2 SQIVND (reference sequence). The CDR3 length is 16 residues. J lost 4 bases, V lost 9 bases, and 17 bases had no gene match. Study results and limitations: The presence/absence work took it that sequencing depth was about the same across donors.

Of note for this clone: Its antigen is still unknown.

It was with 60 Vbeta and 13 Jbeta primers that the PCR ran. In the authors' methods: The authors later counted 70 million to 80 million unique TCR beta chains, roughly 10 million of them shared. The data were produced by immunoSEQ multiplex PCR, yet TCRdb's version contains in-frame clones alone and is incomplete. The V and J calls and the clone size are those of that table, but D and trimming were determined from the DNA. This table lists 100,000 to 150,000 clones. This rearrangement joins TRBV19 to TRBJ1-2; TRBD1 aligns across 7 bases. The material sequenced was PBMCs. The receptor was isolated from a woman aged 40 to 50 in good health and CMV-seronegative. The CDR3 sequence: CASDTSRDSKVYGYTF. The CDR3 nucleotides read TGTGCCAGCGACACCTCCAGGGACAGCAAAGTCTATGGCTACACCTTC.